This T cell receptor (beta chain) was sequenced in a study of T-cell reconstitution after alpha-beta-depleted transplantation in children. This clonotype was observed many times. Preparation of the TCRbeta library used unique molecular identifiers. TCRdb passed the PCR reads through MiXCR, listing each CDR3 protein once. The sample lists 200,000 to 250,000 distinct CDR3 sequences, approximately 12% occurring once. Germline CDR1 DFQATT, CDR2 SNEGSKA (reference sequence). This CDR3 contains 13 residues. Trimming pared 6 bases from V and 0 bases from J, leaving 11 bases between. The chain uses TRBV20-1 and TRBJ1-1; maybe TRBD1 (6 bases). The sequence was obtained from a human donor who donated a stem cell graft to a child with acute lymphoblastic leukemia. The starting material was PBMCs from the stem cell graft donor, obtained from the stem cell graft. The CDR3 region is CSATGQLNTEAFF. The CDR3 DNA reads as TGCAGTGCCACCGGACAGCTGAACACTGAAGCTTTCTTT.